This T cell receptor beta chain was profiled in a study of T cell responses to AZD1222 COVID-19 vaccine. Study details: Second-dose schedules of about 4 or about 12 weeks were combined. Study-wide points: Sampling captured repertoires only after the peak T cell response. Close to half of all spike-specific TCRs reportedly target regions of the variants that are unmutated. Receipt of two AZD1222 doses was followed by a rise in Spike-specific TCR breadth and depth.

The assay was immunoSEQ multiplex PCR, and TCRdb's table has in-frame clones only and misses some. The sample carries roughly 150,000 clones, approximately 94% recorded once. Regarding this clone: Its specificity is not known.

The CDR3 runs 12 residues. The germline CDR1 and CDR2 sequences are MNHEY and SVGAGI. V gave up 7 bases and J gave up 2 bases, with 9 bases separating them. V is TRBV6-5 and J is TRBJ2-7; D not certain. This TCR was sampled from an adult in good health. The sequenced sample was peripheral blood, obtained on day 0 of AZD1222 vaccination. CDR3 residues: CASTHRAYEQYF. As DNA, the CDR3 is TGTGCCAGCACTCACAGAGCCTACGAGCAGTACTTC.